This TCR beta chain derives from a study of beta chain features in type 1 diabetes. Study-wide context: The samples had about 100,000,000 sorted cells examined in all.

Every bit of the isolated RNA underwent reverse transcription, so sequencing read expressed TCRB transcripts. Measured with immunoSEQ multiplex PCR; TCRdb has only the in-frame clones, and not every one. This table has about 400,000 clones, roughly 13% appearing once. Isolation of CD4+ naive, central memory, regulatory and stem cell-like memory cells was achieved by sorting via CD45RO/CCR7/CD25/CD127/CD95/CD27. Study-wide findings and caveats: Researchers report that Type 1 diabetes patients had moderately but significantly shorter TCRB CDR3s across all four CD4+ subsets. VDJ junctions from patients with type 1 diabetes contained fewer insertions and more deletions. A definitive answer on HLA type influencing TCRB rearrangement was not reached here.

This clone has just a few counts. What it recognizes is unknown. This clonotype was obtained from a young woman with type 1 diabetes. The source material was naive CD4+ T cells from blood.

In nucleotides, the CDR3 is TGCAGCGCGGGGGGGCGCCTCTACAATGAGCAGTTCTTC. This sequence encodes CSAGGRLYNEQFF. The V and J genes are TRBV29-1 and TRBJ2-1, with 8 bases that match TRBD2. This CDR3 is 13 amino acids long. Germline loops: CDR1 SQVTM, CDR2 ANQGSEA. After removal of 7 bases from V and 3 bases from J, the junction contained 5 bases not matched to a gene.